This T cell receptor beta chain is from a study of T cells in tuberculosis. Profiling relied on immunoSEQ multiplex PCR, and the TCRdb table lists in-frame clones only, not all of them. The sample comprises more than 40,000 clones, about 94% of which are singletons, and under 2% rests with the top ten. Sequencing used PBMCs. This TCR came from a donor aged 5 to 30 with latent tuberculosis or without tuberculosis infection. Some clones in this sample may be carry-over from other donors' samples.

The CDR3 protein is CASSSERGLPSGEQYF. The CDR3 DNA reads TGCGCCAGCAGCTCTGAGAGGGGACTTCCATCGGGAGAGCAGTACTTC. This rearrangement joins TRBV5-1 to TRBJ2-7; possibly TRBD2 for D (6 bases). V was clipped by 3 bases and J by 7 bases, with 23 bases between them. CDR1 and CDR2 from the germline V gene are SGHRS and YFSETQ. This CDR3 has 16 residues. The full variable domain, rest sourced from reference TRBV5-1 and TRBJ2-7, is KAGVTQTPRYLIKTRGQQVTLSCSPISGHRSVSWYQQTPGQGLQFLFEYFSETQRNKGNFPGRFSGRQFSNSRSEMNVSTLELGDSALYLCASSSERGLPSGEQYFGPGTRLTVT.